Below, 5 T cell receptor beta chains from the same sample are listed, as sequenced in a study of OX40 agonist ivuxolimab in advanced cancers. The data were produced by immunoSEQ multiplex PCR, yet TCRdb's version contains in-frame clones alone and is incomplete. This table holds tens of thousands of clones, more than 80% found once. Sample: CD4+ or CD8+ T cells sorted from blood, taken in a trial of the OX40 agonist ivuxolimab. These TCRs come from an adult with an advanced solid tumor such as melanoma, head and neck, liver or kidney cancer.

The CDR3 region is CASSLRSETSYNEQFF. DNA of the CDR3: TGTGCCAGCAGTTTGAGATCAGAAACCTCCTACAATGAGCAGTTCTTC. J is TRBJ2-1 and V is TRBV27, with unresolved D. The germline gives CDR1 MNHEY, CDR2 SMNVEV (reference sequence). The length of the CDR3 is 16 residues. The V end lost 3 bases, the J end lost 0 bases, and 12 bases lay between the germline ends.

The rearrangement links TRBV7-2 to TRBJ2-5; 9 bases are shared with TRBD2. The V gene's germline CDR1 is SGHTA and CDR2 FQGNSA. The CDR3 covers 15 residues. V gave up 2 bases and J gave up 5 bases; unmatched junction bases: 6. CDR3 bases: TGTGCCAGCAGCTTACGAGCGGGGGGCGGGGAGACCCAGTACTTC. Its protein product is CASSLRAGGGETQYF.

The rearrangement uses TRBV7-6 and TRBJ1-6, with 8 nucleotides matching TRBD1. This CDR3 is 15 amino acids long. V was clipped by 6 bases and J by 5 bases; unmatched bases: 6. CDR1 and CDR2 (germline): SGHVS, FNYEAQ. CDR3 nucleotides: TGTGCCAGCAGTAGGACAGGGCCCAATAATTCACCCCTCCACTTT. It yields the protein CASSRTGPNNSPLHF.

This chain connects TRBV5-4 to TRBJ2-1; 8 bases are shared with TRBD1. Unmatched junction bases numbered 11, after V lost 0 bases and J lost 12 bases. CDR1 and CDR2 (germline): SGHNT, YYREEE (reference sequence). The CDR3 spans 15 residues. The CDR3: CASSLDSAVDRGQFF. DNA for the CDR3: TGTGCCAGCAGCTTGGATAGCGCGGTAGACAGGGGGCAGTTCTTC.

This clone was counted between two and nine times. The chain combines TRBV6-6 with TRBJ2-2; 9 nucleotides line up with TRBD2. The CDR3 runs to 15 residues. With 7 bases clipped from V and 2 bases from J, the junction kept 5 bases outside the gene matches. Germline CDR1 reads MNHNY; CDR2 reads SVGAGI (reference sequence). The CDR3 loop reads CASTRGGGNTGELFF. In nucleotides, the CDR3 is TGTGCCAGCACCCGCGGGGGGGGTAACACCGGGGAGCTGTTTTTT.